Each of the 26 T cell receptor beta chains below was sequenced from the same sample in a study of early T cells in non-severe SARS-CoV-2 infection. TCRdb ran MiXCR on the 5' RACE reads and lists one entry per CDR3 protein. The sample carries 15,000 to 20,000 distinct CDR3 sequences, approximately 4.8% recorded once. Sequencing was carried out using whole blood. The receptors here all came from an adult who was a healthcare worker with PCR-confirmed SARS-CoV-2 infection or an uninfected control (not recorded which).

This clonotype is judged medium-sized. The V and J genes are TRBV6-5 and TRBJ2-7; possibly TRBD1 for D (6 bases). Germline assignment: CDR1 MNHEY and CDR2 SVGAGI. V lost 2 bases and J 9 bases, leaving 14 bases between the germline ends. The CDR3 has 13 amino acids. The CDR3 loop is CASSYGAGEGQYF. CDR3 DNA sequence: TGTGCCAGCAGTTACGGGGCAGGGGAAGGGCAGTACTTC.

J is TRBJ2-4 and V is TRBV18; TRBD2 aligns across 7 bases. V lost 1 base to trimming and J lost 2 bases; unmatched junction nucleotides: 2. Per the germline V gene, CDR1 is KGHSH and CDR2 is LQKENI. The length of the CDR3 is 15 residues. For the CDR3, the DNA is TGTGCCAGCTCACCACGGGGGGGATCCAAAAACATTCAGTACTTC. This codes for CASSPRGGSKNIQYF.

In this sample, this clonotype is medium-sized. The V call is TRBV20-1, the J call TRBJ2-1; 12 positions agree with TRBD2. The CDR3 contains 16 residues. Germline V lookup: CDR1 DFQATT, CDR2 SNEGSKA (reference sequence). The V and J ends lost 1 base and 10 bases, in that order; junction bases with no gene match: 11. This CDR3 reads CSARVRTSGAPLEQFF. The CDR3 nucleotides read TGCAGTGCTAGAGTGAGGACTAGCGGGGCCCCCCTCGAGCAGTTCTTC.

The sample holds many counts of this clonotype. The genes are TRBV28 and TRBJ2-7, with TRBD2 as a possible D gene (6 bases). V was cut by 6 bases and J by 0 bases, with 9 bases left in between. CDR1 and CDR2 (germline): MDHEN, SYDVKM. The length of the CDR3 is 13 residues. CDR3 sequence reads: CASSRGDSYEQYV. Here the CDR3 DNA reads TGTGCCAGCAGCCGCGGGGACTCCTACGAGCAGTACGTC.

This clonotype was counted many times. This chain uses TRBV7-3 with TRBJ1-1, with a tentative D call TRBD1 (5 bases). The germline V gene encodes CDR1 SGHTA and CDR2 FQGTGA. The germline V and J ends were trimmed by 5 bases and 1 base, with 11 bases remaining between them. CDR3 length: 14 residues. The DNA for the CDR3 is TGTGCCAGCAGCGCGGGACTTTCGAACACTGAAGCTTTCTTT. Translating gives CASSAGLSNTEAFF.

This clonotype was detected many times. The chain couples TRBV6-6 to TRBJ1-5, with 8 bases aligning to TRBD1. Germline V CDR1 and CDR2: MNHNY, SVGAGI (reference sequence). The CDR3 has 18 amino acids. The ends lost 5 bases at V and 7 bases at J; junction bases unmatched: 19. DNA for the CDR3: TGTGCCAGCAGTGGGATATCCCGTACAGACAGGGGTAGACAGCCCCAGCATTTT. Encoded protein: CASSGISRTDRGRQPQHF.

This clonotype was counted many times. The chain is built from TRBV24-1 and TRBJ2-1; TRBD2 matches at 8 bases. The CDR3 spans 16 residues. Germline V gives CDR1 KGHDR, CDR2 SFDVKD. V lost 5 bases and J lost 2; bases outside the gene matches: 7. This chain's CDR3 is CATSGGGTRAYNEQFF. The CDR3 DNA sequence: TGTGCCACCAGTGGCGGGGGGACTAGGGCCTACAATGAGCAGTTCTTC.

The rearrangement joins TRBV12-3 or TRBV12-4 to TRBJ2-1; D is possibly TRBD2 (6 bases). The V end lost 3 bases, the J end lost 0 bases, and 12 bases lay between the germline ends. CDR3 length: 16 amino acids. CDR3: CASSLPAGSSYNEQFF. The CDR3 DNA follows: TGTGCCAGCAGTTTGCCGGCGGGAAGCTCCTACAATGAGCAGTTCTTC.

This clonotype was detected ten times or more. V gene TRBV6-6 combines with J gene TRBJ2-7; 10 bases are a match to TRBD1. This CDR3 is built from 17 residues. The junction had 11 bases not matched to a gene; V was cut back by 1 base and J by 5 bases. The V gene's germline CDR1 is MNHNY and CDR2 SVGAGI (reference sequence). For the CDR3, the DNA is TGTGCCAGCAGTTACTTCGGAGGACAGGGGGGGTTTCACGAGCAGTACTTC. Amino acid sequence: CASSYFGGQGGFHEQYF.

CDR3 amino acids: CASRGTEAFF. In DNA, the CDR3 is TGTGCCAGCAGGGGGACTGAAGCTTTCTTT. The rearrangement joins TRBV6-6 to TRBJ1-1; D remains unclear. CDR1 is MNHNY and CDR2 is SVGAGI in the germline V gene (reference sequence). The V end lost 6 bases, the J end lost 5 bases, and 4 bases lay between the germline ends. The CDR3 consists of 10 residues.

This clonotype showed up many times. The chain joins TRBV9 to TRBJ2-2; the match to TRBD2 covers 13 bases. Germline V gene data show CDR1 as SGDLS and CDR2 as YYNGEE. V was clipped by 6 bases and J by 4 bases; unmatched bases: 3. This CDR3 is 15 amino acids long. CDR3 protein: CASTGLAGVTGELFF. The CDR3 coding sequence is TGTGCCAGCACCGGACTAGCGGGAGTCACCGGGGAGCTGTTTTTT.

The rearrangement joins TRBV7-2 to TRBJ2-1, with 7 bases fitting TRBD2. Germline CDR1 and CDR2: SGHTA and FQGNSA. With 5 bases clipped from V and 15 bases from J, the junction kept 7 bases outside the gene matches. The CDR3 has 11 residues. In DNA form, the CDR3 reads TGTGCCAGCAGCGCCGGACTAGTACGGTTCTTC. Encoded protein: CASSAGLVRFF.

This clonotype was detected many times. This sequence joins TRBV29-1 and TRBJ2-1; D is possibly TRBD2 (6 bases). CDR1 and CDR2 (germline): SQVTM, ANQGSEA. Trimming cost V 5 bases and J 10 bases, with 24 bases left between them. The CDR3 is 15 residues long. The CDR3 sequence is CSVTQSSVLASEQFF. The CDR3 bases are TGCAGCGTTACCCAATCTAGCGTCCTCGCCTCCGAGCAGTTCTTC.

The gene calls are TRBV6-5 and TRBJ1-2; 7 bases fit TRBD1. CDR1 and CDR2 from the germline V gene are MNHEY and SVGAGI. The CDR3 runs to 14 residues. V lost 5 bases, J lost 4 bases, and 7 bases stayed unmatched. The CDR3 sequence: CASSAQGIAYGYTF. The CDR3 DNA is TGTGCCAGCAGTGCACAGGGGATCGCCTATGGCTACACCTTC.

This clonotype was counted at least ten times. The rearrangement links TRBV9 to TRBJ2-1, with 7 bases matching TRBD2. Germline V gives CDR1 SGDLS, CDR2 YYNGEE. This CDR3 has 17 residues. Trimming removed 0 bases from V and 0 bases from J; junction bases left unmatched: 6. CDR3 nucleotide sequence: TGTGCCAGCAGCGTAGCGACTAGCCTTAGCTCCTACAATGAGCAGTTCTTC. Its protein is CASSVATSLSSYNEQFF.

This clonotype was seen a handful of times. The V gene is TRBV4-2, the J gene TRBJ2-1, with 8 bases matching TRBD2. V was clipped by 1 base and J by 8 bases; unmatched bases: 10. This CDR3 has 16 residues. The germline V gene encodes CDR1 LGHNA and CDR2 YNFKEQ. CDR3 sequence: CASSQAPGRAAHEQFF. In DNA, the CDR3 is TGTGCCAGCAGCCAAGCACCCGGGAGGGCGGCCCATGAGCAGTTCTTC.

This clonotype was counted ten times or more. CDR3 sequence (DNA): TGTGCCAGCAGTGAATTCACGAGGGGCGCCCCGCAAGAGACCCAGTACTTC. As protein: CASSEFTRGAPQETQYF. The V and J genes are TRBV25-1 and TRBJ2-5; D tentatively fits TRBD1 or TRBD2 (5 bases each). V dropped 1 base and J dropped 2 bases, with 17 bases sitting between them. The CDR3 contains 17 residues. Germline V gives CDR1 MGHDK, CDR2 SYGVNS.

This clonotype is classed as medium-sized. The chain carries TRBV19 and TRBJ1-4; D remains ambiguous. Germline V gene data show CDR1 as LNHDA and CDR2 as SQIVND (reference sequence). The CDR3 spans 14 residues. V shed 4 bases and J shed 4 bases, with 10 bases lying between them. DNA for the CDR3: TGTGCCAGTAGTAACGCAGGCCTTAATGAAAAACTGTTTTTT. It yields the protein CASSNAGLNEKLFF.

This clonotype was seen at least ten times. The chain recombines TRBV5-8 with TRBJ2-1, with TRBD2 matching 7 bases. J was trimmed by 8 bases and V by 0 bases; bases with no gene match: 14. Per germline, CDR1 SGHTS and CDR2 YDEGEE. This CDR3 has 17 amino acids. For the CDR3, the DNA is TGTGCCAGCAGCTTGGTGATGGGGCTAGCGGCACAGGATGAGCAGTTCTTC. Its translation is CASSLVMGLAAQDEQFF.

This clonotype was seen repeatedly, ten times or more. The rearrangement joins TRBV5-5 to TRBJ2-1; D is uncertain. The CDR3 covers 17 residues. The germline gives CDR1 SGHKS, CDR2 YYEKEE (reference sequence). Trimming removed 4 bases from V and 5 bases from J, with 22 bases in between. The DNA for the CDR3 is TGTGCCAGCAGCCCAATCCCGGATCTACGGAAGGACAATGAGCAGTTCTTC. Translation: CASSPIPDLRKDNEQFF.

By sample share, this clonotype is medium-sized. The chain is built from TRBV9 and TRBJ1-2; no firm D call. CDR3 length: 11 residues. Per the germline V gene, CDR1 is SGDLS and CDR2 is YYNGEE. Trimming pared 4 bases from V and 3 bases from J, leaving 4 bases between. The CDR3 loop is CASSSYYGYTF. CDR3 DNA: TGTGCCAGCAGCTCTTACTATGGCTACACCTTC. The full variable domain, in which reference TRBV9 and TRBJ1-2 provide the parts outside the CDR3, is DSGVTQTPKHLITATGQRVTLRCSPRSGDLSVYWYQQSLDQGLQFLIQYYNGEERAKGNILERFSAQQFPDLHSELNLSSLELGDSALYFCASSSYYGYTFGSGTRLTVV.

The genes are TRBV4-1 and TRBJ2-2, with D unresolved. The CDR3 contains 15 residues. Germline values: CDR1 MGHRA, CDR2 YSYEKL. The V end was cut by 1 base, the J end by 0 bases, with 6 bases between. The CDR3 sequence is CASSQVWANTGELFF. Written as DNA, the CDR3 is TGCGCCAGCAGCCAAGTTTGGGCGAACACCGGGGAGCTGTTTTTT.

This clonotype was detected many times. The chain links TRBV3-1 to TRBJ1-5; D not resolved. The germline CDR1 and CDR2 sequences are LGHDT and YNNKEL (reference sequence). The V end was cut by 4 bases, the J end by 0 bases, with 16 bases between. The CDR3 consists of 17 residues. DNA of the CDR3: TGTGCCAGCAGCCCCCTACCGGTGGCGTATAGCAATCAGCCCCAGCATTTT. Protein: CASSPLPVAYSNQPQHF. Drawing the rest from reference TRBV3-1 and TRBJ1-5, the complete variable domain is DTAVSQTPKYLVTQMGNDKSIKCEQNLGHDTMYWYKQDSKKFLKIMFSYNNKELIINETVPNRFSPKSPDKAHLNLHINSLELGDSAVYFCASSPLPVAYSNQPQHFGDGTRLSIL.

This clonotype was seen many times. The chain employs TRBV11-3 and TRBJ2-6; 10 bases map to TRBD2. Germline V gives CDR1 SGHNT, CDR2 YENEEA. J gave up 0 bases and V 4 bases, and 6 bases lay outside the gene matches. CDR3 size: 18 residues. CDR3 residues: CASSSGLATYSGANVLTF. The CDR3 DNA sequence: TGTGCCAGCAGCTCGGGACTAGCGACGTACTCTGGGGCCAACGTCCTGACTTTC. The complete variable domain, with remaining parts taken from reference TRBV11-3 and TRBJ2-6, reads EAGVVQSPRYKIIEKKQPVAFWCNPISGHNTLYWYLQNLGQGPELLIRYENEEAVDDSQLPKDRFSAERLKGVDSTLKIQPAELGDSAVYLCASSSGLATYSGANVLTFGAGSRLTVL.

This clonotype showed up just a few times. The V call is TRBV7-9, the J call TRBJ1-5; maybe TRBD1 (5 bases). V gave up 6 bases and J gave up 3 bases, with 18 bases separating them. Germline V lookup: CDR1 SEHNR, CDR2 FQNEAQ (reference sequence). The CDR3 covers 16 residues. The CDR3 here is CASSPGRGENNQPQHF. CDR3 nucleotide sequence: TGTGCCAGCAGTCCGGGAAGGGGTGAAAACAATCAGCCCCAGCATTTT.

This clonotype was recorded many times. V gene TRBV9 combines with J gene TRBJ2-1; 13 nucleotides align to TRBD2. The V segment lost 0 bases and the J segment 8 bases; nucleotides outside the gene matches: 5. Per germline, CDR1 SGDLS and CDR2 YYNGEE. This CDR3 has 16 amino acids. This CDR3 is CASSVGPLAGGYEQFF. CDR3 sequence (DNA): TGTGCCAGCAGCGTAGGTCCACTAGCGGGAGGGTATGAGCAGTTCTTC.